One T cell receptor beta chain is described in this entry. This record belongs to a study of cytomegalovirus exposure and HLA in healthy donors. CDR1 MDHEN and CDR2 SYDVKM come from the germline V gene. The CDR3 has 18 residues. With 3 bases clipped from V and 4 bases from J, the junction kept 17 bases outside the gene matches. Primers for the PCR totalled 60 Vbeta and 13 Jbeta. The data were produced by immunoSEQ multiplex PCR, yet TCRdb's version contains in-frame clones alone and is incomplete. The table lists 100,000 to 120,000 clones, approximately 72% of them singletons, with approximately 2.2% in the top ten.

The sequenced material came from PBMCs. This clonotype was obtained from a man younger than 45 in good health and CMV-seronegative. V usage is TRBV28 and J usage is TRBJ1-2, with 7 nucleotides matching TRBD1. CDR3 residues: CASSLRTGLEGAGYGYTF. The DNA of the CDR3 is TGTGCCAGCAGTTTGAGGACTGGCCTCGAGGGGGCTGGCTATGGCTACACCTTC.